What follows describes a single T cell receptor (beta chain). Its antigen remains unknown. This entry is derived from a study of cytomegalovirus exposure and HLA in healthy donors. Study-wide results and caveats: Previous analysis showed most TCR beta V segments were productive about 90% or about 30% of the time.

PCR used 60 Vbeta primers and 13 Jbeta primers. The table came from immunoSEQ multiplex PCR; TCRdb's copy has only in-frame clones and leaves some out. The sample lists hundreds of thousands of clones, about 75% seen once, with 2% to 2.5% in the top ten. The V and J ends lost 2 bases and 6 bases, in that order; junction bases with no gene match: 5. Germline V lookup: CDR1 SGHRS, CDR2 YFSETQ. The CDR3 sequence is 14 residues long. Donors counted as nominally healthy when sampled, yet unrecorded immune exposures were likely. The sequence was obtained from a female donor in good health and CMV-seronegative. The gene calls are TRBV5-1 and TRBJ2-7, with 10 bases aligning to TRBD1. The material sequenced was PBMCs. CDR3 amino acids: CASSFGTGAREQYF. The DNA of the CDR3 is TGCGCCAGCAGCTTCGGGACAGGGGCTCGCGAGCAGTACTTC.